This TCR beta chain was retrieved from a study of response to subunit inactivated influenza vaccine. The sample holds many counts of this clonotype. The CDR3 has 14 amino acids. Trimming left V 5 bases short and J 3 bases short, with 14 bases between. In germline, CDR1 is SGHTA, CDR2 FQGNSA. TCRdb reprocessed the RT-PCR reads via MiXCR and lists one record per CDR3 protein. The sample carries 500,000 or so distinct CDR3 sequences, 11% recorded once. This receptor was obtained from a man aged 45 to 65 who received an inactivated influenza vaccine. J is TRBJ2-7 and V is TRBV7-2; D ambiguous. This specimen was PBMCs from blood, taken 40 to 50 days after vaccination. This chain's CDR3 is CASSQAFGFYEQYF. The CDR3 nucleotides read TGTGCCAGCAGCCAGGCCTTTGGTTTCTACGAGCAGTACTTC.